Each of the 2 T cell receptor beta chains below was sequenced from the same sample in a study of cytomegalovirus exposure and HLA in healthy donors. The PCR was carried out with 60 Vbeta primers and 13 Jbeta primers. Profiling relied on immunoSEQ multiplex PCR, and the TCRdb table lists in-frame clones only, not all of them. The sample lists around 150,000 clones; over 75% were seen once. The sequenced material came from PBMCs. Source of these receptors: a man in his forties or fifties in good health and CMV-seronegative.

The J gene is TRBJ2-2, the V gene TRBV5-4; D remains unclear. In germline, CDR1 is SGHNT, CDR2 YYREEE (reference sequence). Trimming removed 0 bases at V and 4 bases at J, with 4 bases between. CDR3 length: 13 residues. This chain's CDR3 is CASSLVGTGELFF. For the CDR3, the DNA is TGTGCCAGCAGCTTGGTCGGCACCGGGGAGCTGTTTTTT.

DNA for the CDR3: TGTGCCAGCAGCTTAGGGGCCGGGGTATCAGCACCCCTCCACTTT. Translated, it gives CASSLGAGVSAPLHF. The chain combines TRBV7-9 with TRBJ1-6; D is unclear. Trimming took off 1 base at V and 11 bases at J, with 15 bases between the two ends. Germline loops: CDR1 SEHNR, CDR2 FQNEAQ (reference sequence). The CDR3 sequence is 15 residues long.